Listed below are T cell receptor beta chains from one sample, sequenced in a study of T cell responses to AZD1222 COVID-19 vaccine. Method: immunoSEQ multiplex PCR; TCRdb's copy keeps in-frame clones and lacks some. The sample lists roughly 140,000 clones, 70% to 90% seen once, with about 3.3% in the top ten. The sample was peripheral blood, taken on day 0 of MenACWY control vaccination. These receptors were obtained from an adult in good health. CDR3s include the opening cysteine and the closing phenylalanine or tryptophan. D genes are given only for firm matches. Size values are once, few and many counts, or a class for expanded clones, and some rows have none.

j_call v_call d_call clone_size cdr3_nt cdr3_aa
TRBJ2-2 TRBV15 TRBD2 NA TGTGCCACCAGCAGAGATGGCGGGAGGGCCGGCGGGGAGCTGTTTTTT CATSRDGGRAGGELFF
TRBJ2-7 TRBV27 TRBD1 NA TGTGCCAGCCGCTACAAAGGGACAGGGGTCTACGAGCAGTACTTC CASRYKGTGVYEQYF
TRBJ2-5 TRBV2 TRBD1 NA TGTGCCAGCATTCGGGGAACAGGGGGCCCAGAGACCCAGTACTTC CASIRGTGGPETQYF
TRBJ1-6 TRBV25-1 NA NA TGTGCCAGCAGCCCAGGGTGGGTCAATTCACCCCTCCACTTT CASSPGWVNSPLHF
TRBJ1-1 TRBV6-2/TRBV6-3 NA NA TGTGCCAGCAGTTACTGGGGGGAGATCACTGAAGCTTTCTTT CASSYWGEITEAFF
TRBJ1-3 TRBV9 TRBD1 NA TGTGCCAGCAGCGTAGATGGGGACAGCTCTGGAAACACCATATATTTT CASSVDGDSSGNTIYF
TRBJ1-5 TRBV5-1 TRBD1 NA TGCGCCAGCAGCTTAGGGGGCTTTAGCAATCAGCCCCAGCATTTT CASSLGGFSNQPQHF
TRBJ1-3 TRBV7-9 NA NA TGTGCCAGCAGCTTTGGGGGGGCCTCTGGAAACACCATATATTTT CASSFGGASGNTIYF
TRBJ2-5 TRBV7-9 TRBD2 NA TGTGCCAGCAGCGGACGACTAGCCTCCCAAGAGACCCAGTACTTC CASSGRLASQETQYF
TRBJ1-2 TRBV3-1/TRBV3-2 NA many TGTGCCAGCAGCCAAGAGGGAAGGAGCGGCTACACCTTC CASSQEGRSGYTF
TRBJ1-5 TRBV5-8 NA once TGTGCCAGCAGCGGTACAGGGTTTTATAGCAATCAGCCCCAGCATTTT CASSGTGFYSNQPQHF
TRBJ1-2 TRBV7-2 NA NA TGTGCCAGCAGCTTACTACACAGCTATGGCTACACCTTC CASSLLHSYGYTF
TRBJ1-4 TRBV5-1 NA NA TGCGCCAGCAGCTTGAAAAACATAGATGAAAAACTGTTTTTT CASSLKNIDEKLFF
TRBJ2-7 TRBV27 NA NA TGTGCCAGCAGTCCACCTACCGGCGAGCAGTACTTC CASSPPTGEQYF
TRBJ1-2 TRBV6-5 TRBD1 NA TGTGCCAGCAGGACAGGGGGCTTGGACTATGGCTACACCTTC CASRTGGLDYGYTF
TRBJ1-5 TRBV2 NA NA TGTGCCAGCAGTGAGAGGACAGTCAATCAGCCCCAGCATTTT CASSERTVNQPQHF
TRBJ1-1 TRBV5-1 NA NA TGCGCCAGCAGCATCAGGGCCGGGGGGACTGAAGCTTTCTTT CASSIRAGGTEAFF
TRBJ1-2 TRBV7-3 NA NA TGTGCCAGCAGCTTAATACAGGGACGCTACACCTTC CASSLIQGRYTF
TRBJ1-2 TRBV5-5 NA NA TGTGCCAGCAGCTTCCGTGATCGAGGCTACACCTTC CASSFRDRGYTF
TRBJ2-3 TRBV6-5 NA NA NA CASSTSRSSTDTQYF
TRBJ1-5 TRBV4-2 NA NA TGTGCCAGCAGCTCGCTTCCCGGCAAAGGAGGATCCCAGCATTTT CASSSLPGKGGSQHF
TRBJ1-1 TRBV3-1/TRBV3-2 NA NA TGTGCCAGCAGCTCCCGGGGCAGATCACTCACTGAAGCTTTCTTT CASSSRGRSLTEAFF
TRBJ2-1 TRBV30 TRBD2 NA TGTGCCCTTCAAGGTAGCGGGGGGGCCAATGAGCAGTTCTTC CALQGSGGANEQFF
TRBJ2-6 TRBV19 NA NA TGTGCCAGTAGTATTAGCAGGTCGAGCTCTGGGGCCAACGTCCTGACTTTC CASSISRSSSGANVLTF
TRBJ1-6 TRBV6-6 NA NA TGTGCCAGCTGGGGACCGGAGCATTCACCCCTCCACTTT CASWGPEHSPLHF
TRBJ2-4 TRBV7-2 TRBD1 NA TGTGCCAGCAGCTTACCCGGGACAGGGGAGTACATTCAGTACTTC CASSLPGTGEYIQYF
TRBJ1-1 TRBV24-1 NA once TGTGCCACCAGTGAGGGAGGGGGAACGCACACTGAAGCTTTCTTT CATSEGGGTHTEAFF
TRBJ1-4 TRBV4-3 NA NA TGCGCCAGCAGCCAAGAATGGACGAAAAATGAAAAACTGTTTTTT CASSQEWTKNEKLFF
TRBJ2-2 TRBV27 NA NA TGTGCCAGCCGAAACACCGGGGAGCTGTTTTTT CASRNTGELFF
TRBJ1-5 TRBV30 NA NA TGTGCCTGGAGTATAGAGTGGGGGAATCAGCCCCAGCATTTT CAWSIEWGNQPQHF
TRBJ1-5 TRBV7-8 NA NA TGTGCCAGCAGCTTGGACTGGAGGGAACAGCCCCAGCATTTT CASSLDWREQPQHF
TRBJ2-2 TRBV28 NA few TGTGCCAGCAGACCCGATCAGGGGGAGCTGTTTTTT CASRPDQGELFF
TRBJ1-2 TRBV6-2/TRBV6-3 TRBD1 NA TGTGCCAGCAGTTACAGGACAGGGATCTATGGCTACACCTTC CASSYRTGIYGYTF
TRBJ1-1 TRBV19 TRBD1 NA TGTGCCAGTAGTGAGGGACAGGGAGGAGGGACTGAAGCTTTCTTT CASSEGQGGGTEAFF
TRBJ2-1 TRBV4-2 TRBD2 NA TGTGCCAGCAGCCAAGCTCCCGGACTAGCGGGGTTTGGTGAGCAGTTCTTC CASSQAPGLAGFGEQFF
TRBJ1-6 TRBV15 NA NA TGTGCCACCAGCTTCGGGGGAGCAGGTTCACCCCTCCACTTT CATSFGGAGSPLHF
TRBJ2-1 TRBV28 TRBD1 NA TGTGCCAGCAGTTTTTCAGGGACAGGGGATGAGCAGTTCTTC CASSFSGTGDEQFF
TRBJ1-1 TRBV30 NA NA TGTGCCTGGAGCCCACGCTCTGAAGCTTTCTTT CAWSPRSEAFF
TRBJ1-2 TRBV7-9 NA NA TGTGCCAGCAGCTCCATCACCGGCTATGGCTACACCTTC CASSSITGYGYTF
TRBJ2-1 TRBV28 TRBD1 NA TGTGCCAGCAGTTCTCTGACCGGGACAGCCTACAATGAGCAGTTCTTC CASSSLTGTAYNEQFF
TRBJ2-2 TRBV19 TRBD2 NA TGTGCCAGTAGCATCACTAGCGGGACCTCCGGGGAGCTGTTTTTT CASSITSGTSGELFF
TRBJ1-5 TRBV18 NA once TGTGCCAGCTCTCCAGGGTTAGCGCAGCCCCAGCATTTT CASSPGLAQPQHF
TRBJ1-2 TRBV5-1 TRBD1 NA TGCGCCAGCAGCCCGGGACAGGGTGGGGGCTATGGCTACACCTTC CASSPGQGGGYGYTF
TRBJ2-5 TRBV7-2 TRBD1 NA TGTGCCAGCAGTCGCATTGGGACAGGGGGGCAAGAGACCCAGTACTTC CASSRIGTGGQETQYF
TRBJ2-3 TRBV7-9 TRBD2 NA TGTGCCAGCAGCTTAGGGCGGGAGGTGGGAGATACGCAGTATTTT CASSLGREVGDTQYF
TRBJ2-3 TRBV7-9 NA NA TGTGCCAGCAGCTTATTAGGCGGTTCCACAGATACGCAGTATTTT CASSLLGGSTDTQYF